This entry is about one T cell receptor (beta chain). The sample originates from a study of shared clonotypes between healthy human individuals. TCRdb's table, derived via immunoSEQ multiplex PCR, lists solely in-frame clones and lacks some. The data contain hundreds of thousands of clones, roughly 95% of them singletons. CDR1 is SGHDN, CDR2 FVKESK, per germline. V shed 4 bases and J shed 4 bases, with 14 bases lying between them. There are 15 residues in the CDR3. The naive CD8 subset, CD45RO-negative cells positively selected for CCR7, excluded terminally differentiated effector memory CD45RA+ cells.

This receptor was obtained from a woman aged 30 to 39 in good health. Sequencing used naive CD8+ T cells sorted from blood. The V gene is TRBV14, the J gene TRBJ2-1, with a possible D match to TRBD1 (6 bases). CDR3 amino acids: CASSRPRDKYNEQFF. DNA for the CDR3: TGTGCCAGCAGCCGCCCCCGGGACAAATACAATGAGCAGTTCTTC. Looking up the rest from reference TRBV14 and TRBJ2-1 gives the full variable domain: EAGVTQFPSHSVIEKGQTVTLRCDPISGHDNLYWYRRVMGKEIKFLLHFVKESKQDESGMPNNRFLAERTGGTYSTLKVQPAELEDSGVYFCASSRPRDKYNEQFFGPGTRLTVL.